Listed below are T cell receptor beta chains from one sample, sequenced in a study of response to subunit inactivated influenza vaccine. TCRdb redid the calling of the RT-PCR reads with MiXCR, one entry per CDR3 protein. Among more than 600,000 distinct CDR3 sequences listed, around a sixth were seen once. This sample comprised PBMCs from blood, obtained more than 4 days after vaccination. All receptors come from a man aged 45-60 years who received an inactivated influenza vaccine. The CDR3 runs from the conserved cysteine through the conserved F or W. The order of the fields is D gene, J gene, V gene, clone size, CDR3 protein, CDR3 DNA. The D gene is left open where the match is weak. Not all rows give a size; the values are once, few, many and, for expanded clones, a class.

>TRBD1|TRBJ2-5|TRBV29-1|few
CSVRDRGYQETQYF
TGCAGCGTTAGGGACAGGGGGTACCAAGAGACCCAGTACTTC
>NA|TRBJ1-5|TRBV5-1|many
CASSLGGGNQPQHF
TGCGCCAGCAGCTTGGGAGGGGGCAATCAGCCCCAGCATTTT
>TRBD2|TRBJ2-1|TRBV11-2|NA
CASSRTSGGNNEQFF
TGTGCCAGCAGTAGGACTAGCGGGGGGAACAATGAGCAGTTCTTC
>TRBD1|TRBJ2-7|TRBV10-3|NA
CAISAATGFIPEQYF
TGTGCCATCAGTGCCGCGACAGGGTTCATACCGGAGCAGTACTTC
>NA|TRBJ1-1|TRBV28|NA
CASRKGSMNTEAFF
TGTGCCAGCAGAAAGGGGTCTATGAACACTGAAGCTTTCTTT
>TRBD2|TRBJ2-2|TRBV4-1|few
CASHGLAGDIITGELFF
TGCGCCAGCCATGGACTAGCGGGGGACATAATCACCGGGGAGCTGTTTTTT
>NA|TRBJ2-4|TRBV7-2|NA
CASSPGKAKNIQYF
TGTGCCAGCAGCCCCGGAAAAGCCAAAAACATTCAGTACTTC
>NA|TRBJ2-6|TRBV20-1|NA
CSAMNRAGANVLTF
TGCAGTGCCATGAACAGGGCTGGGGCCAACGTCCTGACTTTC
>NA|TRBJ2-4|TRBV29-1|NA
CSVEDRPHADIQYF
TGCAGCGTTGAAGATAGACCGCACGCGGACATTCAGTACTTC
>NA|TRBJ2-7|TRBV5-5|NA
CASSRTLVETYEQYF
TGTGCCAGCAGCCGGACCCTCGTTGAGACCTACGAGCAGTACTTC
>NA|TRBJ2-3|TRBV20-1|many
CSARVRRTSTDTQYF
TGCAGTGCTAGAGTACGGAGGACTAGCACAGATACGCAGTATTTT
>NA|TRBJ2-1|TRBV15|few
CATSRDFVSSYNEQFF
TGTGCCACCAGCAGAGATTTTGTTAGCTCCTACAATGAGCAGTTCTTC
>TRBD2|TRBJ2-4|TRBV11-2|NA
CASSLGLRREVAKNIQYF
TGTGCCAGCAGCTTAGGACTCAGGCGGGAGGTAGCCAAAAACATTCAGTACTTC
>TRBD1|TRBJ2-2|TRBV29-1|few
CSVRTGRTGELFF
TGCAGCGTTCGGACAGGCCGCACCGGGGAGCTGTTTTTT
>TRBD1|TRBJ2-2|TRBV10-3|NA
CAISDRTGGVTGELFF
TGTGCCATCAGTGACAGGACAGGGGGCGTGACCGGGGAGCTGTTTTTT
>TRBD1|TRBJ2-1|TRBV18|NA
CASSATGQGSYNEQFF
TGTGCCAGCTCAGCAACGGGACAGGGGAGCTACAATGAGCAGTTCTTC
>NA|TRBJ1-5|TRBV12-3/TRBV12-4|many
CASSRQYSNQPQHF
TGTGCCAGCAGCCGACAGTATAGCAATCAGCCCCAGCATTTT
>NA|TRBJ2-1|TRBV18|NA
CASSRLGGVEQFF
TGTGCCAGCTCACGGTTGGGGGGAGTCGAGCAGTTCTTC
>NA|TRBJ2-5|TRBV5-1|NA
CASSFRTREETQYF
TGCGCCAGCAGCTTCCGGACTCGGGAAGAGACCCAGTACTTC
>NA|TRBJ2-7|TRBV7-2|NA
CASSLNRWSSYEQYF
TGTGCCAGCAGCTTAAATAGGTGGAGCTCCTACGAGCAGTACTTC
>NA|TRBJ2-1|TRBV19|few
CASSSAYSYNEQFF
TGTGCCAGTAGTAGCGCGTACTCCTACAATGAGCAGTTCTTC
>NA|TRBJ1-2|TRBV20-1|few
CSARVGGHYGYTF
TGCAGTGCTAGAGTCGGTGGGCATTATGGCTACACCTTC
>TRBD2|TRBJ2-3|TRBV7-2|NA
CASSPGTSGSLDTQYF
TGTGCCAGCAGCCCCGGGACTAGCGGGAGCCTGGATACGCAGTATTTT
>NA|TRBJ1-1|TRBV10-3|many
CAISESPNAQNTEAFF
TGTGCCATCAGTGAGTCGCCTAATGCCCAGAACACTGAAGCTTTCTTT
>NA|TRBJ2-1|TRBV3-1|many
CASSQGPQAEQFF
TGTGCCAGCAGCCAGGGCCCCCAGGCTGAGCAGTTCTTC
>NA|TRBJ2-7|TRBV28|NA
CASNPQWAGYEQYF
TGTGCCAGCAACCCACAGTGGGCCGGCTACGAGCAGTACTTC
>TRBD2|TRBJ2-7|TRBV25-1|NA
CASSVTGRALREQYF
TGTGCCAGCAGTGTAACCGGGAGGGCCTTAAGGGAGCAGTACTTC
>TRBD2|TRBJ2-1|TRBV12-3/TRBV12-4|many
CASSRYGPGLAGGQSEQFF
TGTGCCAGCAGTCGCTATGGACCGGGACTAGCGGGAGGGCAAAGTGAGCAGTTCTTC
>NA|TRBJ1-1|TRBV6-2/TRBV6-3|few
CASRPNRAFQAFF
TGTGCCAGCAGGCCAAACAGGGCGTTTCAGGCTTTCTTT